One and the same sample provided the 8 T cell receptor beta chains below, sequenced in a study of T cell clusters in autoimmune cytopenias. TRB rearrangements were amplified by touch-down multiplex PCR with mixed TRB-A/B primers. TCRdb re-analyzed the multiplex PCR reads; it lists each CDR3 protein once, without DNA. In all, the sample yields 1,500 to 2,000 distinct CDR3 sequences. Each sample's input was 250 ng genomic DNA, 38,000 or so genome equivalents. Sequencing was carried out using peripheral blood. The receptors come from a human donor with an autoimmune cytopenia, with autoimmune hepatitis or in good health (not recorded which).

This chain joins TRBV20-1 and TRBJ1-5; TCRdb designates TRBD1, a call that cannot be tested without DNA. The length of the CDR3 is 14 residues. CDR1 and CDR2 (germline): DFQATT, SNEGSKA (reference sequence). CDR3 region: CSARDPRQGRPQHF.

This clonotype counts as medium-sized (0.01 to 0.1%) by frequency. The chain carries TRBV12-3 or TRBV12-4 and TRBJ1-5; checking the TCRdb D call of TRBD1 is not possible without DNA. The CDR3 spans 15 residues. Here the CDR3 reads CASSHEQVLSQPQHF.

This clonotype counts as large by frequency. V is TRBV6-5 and J is TRBJ1-1; TCRdb outputs TRBD1, but without DNA this stays unchecked. The length of the CDR3 is 14 residues. CDR1 and CDR2 from the germline V gene are MNHEY and SVGAGI. The CDR3: CASSYSTGGTEAFF.

Considering frequency, this clonotype is medium-sized. The chain employs TRBV19 and TRBJ1-5; the D call from TCRdb, TRBD1, cannot be confirmed without DNA. CDR3 size: 17 residues. CDR1 is LNHDA and CDR2 is SQIVND in the germline V gene (reference sequence). CDR3 sequence reads: CASSTGTGGSGNQPQHF.

V usage is TRBV4-1 and J usage is TRBJ2-5; lacking DNA, the TRBD2 call made by TCRdb goes unchecked. Germline V gene data show CDR1 as MGHRA and CDR2 as YSYEKL. The CDR3 contains 16 residues. CDR3 amino acids: CASSLIRGGRVETQYF.

V gene TRBV5-1 combines with J gene TRBJ1-6; the D gene TCRdb calls, TRBD1, cannot be checked with no DNA. Germline V CDR1 and CDR2: SGHRS, YFSETQ. CDR3 length equals 16 residues. The CDR3 sequence is CASSPNTGTDNSPLHF.

J is TRBJ2-7 and V is TRBV11-2; the TRBD2 assignment by TCRdb is unverifiable without DNA. CDR3 length equals 13 residues. Germline assignment: CDR1 SGHAT and CDR2 FQNNGV. The CDR3 spells CASSLGDWYEQYF.

The V gene is TRBV5-1, the J gene TRBJ1-2; as DNA is missing, the TRBD1 call by TCRdb cannot be tested. Germline-derived CDR1 and CDR2 are SGHRS and YFSETQ. There are 16 residues in the CDR3. The chain's CDR3 is CASSADPGAAKDGYTF.